This paragraph reports one TCR beta chain. Profiled with immunoSEQ multiplex PCR; TCRdb holds only in-frame clones, not every one. The repertoire holds approximately 180,000 clones, more than 75% seen once, with roughly 1.5% in the top ten. These data belong to a study of cytomegalovirus exposure and HLA in healthy donors. CDR1 is SNHLY and CDR2 is FYNNEI in the germline V gene. This CDR3 is 16 amino acids long. J lost 3 bases, V lost 0 bases, and 4 bases had no gene match. Sequenced sample: PBMCs. This receptor was identified in a young woman in good health and CMV-seronegative. This chain uses TRBV2 with TRBJ2-1, with 8 bases fitting TRBD2. CDR3 in amino acids: CASSEAQRGIYNEQFF. CDR3 nucleotides: TGTGCCAGCAGTGAAGCTCAGCGGGGGATCTACAATGAGCAGTTCTTC. Complete variable domain (other parts from reference TRBV2 and TRBJ2-1): EPEVTQTPSHQVTQMGQEVILRCVPISNHLYFYWYRQILGQKVEFLVSFYNNEISEKSEIFDDQFSVERPDGSNFTLKIRSTKLEDSAMYFCASSEAQRGIYNEQFFGPGTRLTVL.